This T cell receptor (beta chain) was recorded in a study of cytomegalovirus exposure and HLA in healthy donors. Findings and limits, study-wide: With high specificity and sensitivity, the classifier reportedly diagnosed cytomegalovirus status.

For this clone: Its antigen is not known.

Separation from the approximately 690-subject first cohort characterized the approximately 120-subject validation cohort, to which the donors belonged. TCRdb's table, derived via immunoSEQ multiplex PCR, lists solely in-frame clones and lacks some. The data show about 65,000 clones, about 90% seen once. Germline V gives CDR1 LGHNT, CDR2 FRNRAP. Trimming removed 2 bases at V and 1 base at J, with 8 bases between. CDR3 length equals 14 residues. Source material: PBMCs. The rearrangement joins TRBV12-5 to TRBJ1-1; no reliable D call. The sequence derives from a woman younger than 35 in good health and CMV-seronegative. The CDR3: CASGLPRGNTEAFF. The CDR3 nucleotides read TGTGCTAGTGGTTTGCCCCGGGGGAACACTGAAGCTTTCTTT.